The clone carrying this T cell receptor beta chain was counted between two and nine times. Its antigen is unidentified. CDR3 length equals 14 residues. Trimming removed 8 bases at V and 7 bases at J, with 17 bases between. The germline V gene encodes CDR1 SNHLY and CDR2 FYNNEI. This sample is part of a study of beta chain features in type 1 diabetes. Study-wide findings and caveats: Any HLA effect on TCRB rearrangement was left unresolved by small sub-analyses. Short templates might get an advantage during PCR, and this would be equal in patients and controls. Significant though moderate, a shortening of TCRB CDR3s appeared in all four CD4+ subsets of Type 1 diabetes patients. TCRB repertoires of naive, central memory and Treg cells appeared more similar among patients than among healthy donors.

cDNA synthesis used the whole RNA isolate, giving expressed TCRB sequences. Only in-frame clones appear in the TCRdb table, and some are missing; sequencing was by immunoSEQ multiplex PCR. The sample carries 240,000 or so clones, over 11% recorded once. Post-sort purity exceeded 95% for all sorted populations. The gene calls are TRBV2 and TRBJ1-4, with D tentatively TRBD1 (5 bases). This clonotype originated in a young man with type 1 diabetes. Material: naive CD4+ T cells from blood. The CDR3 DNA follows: TGTGCCAGCGGTCGCCAGGGTTTTGGTGAAAAACTGTTTTTT. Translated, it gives CASGRQGFGEKLFF.